These 27 T cell receptor beta chains share one sample of origin, sequenced in a study of T cells in Graves' hyperthyroidism and ophthalmopathy. Amplified TCR beta CDR3 regions came from RNA transcripts. During a first-round RT-PCR of the TCR CDR3, the HTBI primer set was used. Each CDR3 protein is one row after TCRdb ran MiXCR on the multiplex PCR reads. The sample shows more than 300,000 distinct CDR3 sequences, about 17% of them seen only once. Material for sequencing was blood. These receptors all stem from a woman aged 25 to 39 with Graves' hyperthyroidism that later progressed to Graves' ophthalmopathy.

This clonotype was counted ten times or more. This CDR3 reads CASSWDRTGGNTEAFF. CDR3 nucleotides: TGTGCCAGCAGCTGGGACCGGACAGGGGGGAACACTGAAGCTTTCTTT. This chain connects TRBV7-6 to TRBJ1-1, with 10 bases that match TRBD1. The CDR3 is 16 amino acids. The germline V gene encodes CDR1 SGHVS and CDR2 FNYEAQ. After removal of 4 bases from V and 1 base from J, the junction contained 6 bases not matched to a gene.

This clonotype was recorded many times. This chain links TRBV11-2 with TRBJ2-6; the match to TRBD1 covers 8 bases. This CDR3 is 19 amino acids long. V shed 6 bases, J shed 2 bases, and the junction held 15 bases outside the gene matches. The germline V gene encodes CDR1 SGHAT and CDR2 FQNNGV. The CDR3 nucleotides are TGTGCCAGCAGTGGCCCCCCGGACAGGGAGGTCCCTGGGGCCAACGTCCTGACTTTC. Its protein product is CASSGPPDREVPGANVLTF.

The V call is TRBV20-1, the J call TRBJ2-1, with D tentatively TRBD2 (6 bases). V was cut by 1 base and J by 0 bases, with 10 bases left in between. Germline CDR1 DFQATT, CDR2 SNEGSKA (reference sequence). This CDR3 has 15 residues. CDR3 DNA sequence: TGCAGTGCTAGAGGCGGCGGGACCTCCTACAATGAGCAGTTCTTC. It codes for CSARGGGTSYNEQFF.

This clonotype came up many times. The chain has TRBV10-3 and TRBJ1-2, with D perhaps matching TRBD1 (5 bases). The CDR3 totals 13 residues. In germline, CDR1 is ENHRY, CDR2 SYGVKD. Trimming shortened V by 4 bases and J by 12 bases, and 18 bases separated the two germline ends. The CDR3 loop is CAISGDGYLFDTF. CDR3 nucleotide sequence: TGTGCCATCAGTGGGGACGGTTATCTGTTCGACACCTTC.

This clonotype was seen many times. This chain uses TRBV7-8 with TRBJ1-1; D gene uncertain. Trimming removed 4 bases at V and 10 bases at J, with 16 bases between. The CDR3 length is 13 residues. Germline values: CDR1 SGHVS, CDR2 FQNEAQ. As DNA, the CDR3 is TGTGCCAGCAGCTCCGGTTGGCGGGAAAGAGCTTTCTTT. It translates to CASSSGWRERAFF.

This clonotype was seen ten or more times. The J gene is TRBJ2-7, the V gene TRBV12-3 or TRBV12-4; TRBD1 agrees at 7 bases. The trim removed 6 bases at V and 4 bases at J, leaving 12 bases unmatched. This CDR3 is built from 15 residues. CDR3 sequence: CASSPETGKAYEQYF. The CDR3 nucleotides read TGTGCCAGCAGCCCCGAGACAGGGAAGGCATACGAGCAGTACTTC.

The J gene is TRBJ1-3, the V gene TRBV30; D might be TRBD1 (5 bases). The CDR3 is 15 amino acids. V lost 2 bases and J lost 2, with 13 bases in between. Looked up from germline, CDR1 is GTSNPN and CDR2 is SVGIG (reference sequence). The CDR3 is CAWSPSARAGNTIYF. CDR3 in DNA: TGTGCCTGGAGTCCCTCCGCCAGGGCTGGAAACACCATATATTTT.

Ten or more counts support this clonotype. The chain joins TRBV30 to TRBJ1-1; D is ambiguous. Germline CDR1 is GTSNPN and CDR2 is SVGIG (reference sequence). Deletions cut 3 bases from V and 6 bases from J, with 8 bases between. The CDR3 spans 11 residues. CDR3 residues: CAWRPGSEAFF. The CDR3 coding sequence is TGTGCCTGGAGGCCGGGTTCTGAAGCTTTCTTT.

The chain couples TRBV29-1 to TRBJ1-2; tentatively, D is TRBD1 (5 bases). CDR1 is SQVTM, CDR2 ANQGSEA, per germline. Trimming shortened V by 4 bases and J by 8 bases, and 23 bases separated the two germline ends. The CDR3 spans 15 residues. The CDR3 here is CSVAGAGSETRGYTF. The CDR3 nucleotides read TGCAGCGTTGCTGGGGCAGGATCCGAAACTAGAGGCTACACCTTC. Drawing the rest from reference TRBV29-1 and TRBJ1-2, the complete variable domain is SAVISQKPSRDICQRGTSLTIQCQVDSQVTMMFWYRQQPGQSLTLIATANQGSEATYESGFVIDKFPISRPNLTFSTLTVSNMSPEDSSIYLCSVAGAGSETRGYTFGSGTRLTVV.

The V and J genes are TRBV5-1 and TRBJ2-2; D unresolved. Trimming stripped 2 bases from V and 3 bases from J, with 5 bases between. The germline V gene has CDR1 SGHRS and CDR2 YFSETQ. The length of the CDR3 is 13 residues. The CDR3 reads CASSLTDTGELFF. The CDR3 DNA reads as TGCGCCAGCAGCTTAACCGACACCGGGGAGCTGTTTTTT.

This rearrangement joins TRBV7-3 to TRBJ2-1; tentative D call: TRBD2 (5 bases). This CDR3 has 16 amino acids. Trimming removed 5 bases at V and 3 bases at J, with 17 bases between. The germline V gene encodes CDR1 SGHTA and CDR2 FQGTGA. CDR3 sequence reads: CASSHTASSFYNEQFF. CDR3 DNA: TGTGCCAGCAGCCACACAGCTAGCAGTTTCTACAATGAGCAGTTCTTC.

This clonotype was recorded a few times. The gene calls are TRBV24-1 and TRBJ1-2; TRBD1 matches at 11 bases. The trim removed 3 bases at V and 7 bases at J, leaving 9 bases unmatched. CDR1 is KGHDR and CDR2 is SFDVKD in the germline V gene. This CDR3 spans 16 amino acids. Here the CDR3 DNA reads TGTGCCACCAGTGATCACGGACAGGGGGCTCTTCGTGGCTACACCTTC. Amino acids: CATSDHGQGALRGYTF.

The chain links TRBV18 to TRBJ2-3; D is uncertain. Per the germline V gene, CDR1 is KGHSH and CDR2 is LQKENI. With 0 bases removed from V and 1 base from J, the gap between germline ends came to 2 bases. CDR3 size: 13 residues. CDR3: CASSPPGTDTQYF. CDR3 bases: TGTGCCAGCTCACCACCCGGCACAGATACGCAGTATTTT.

In this sample, this clonotype turned up a few times. This sequence joins TRBV4-1 and TRBJ2-7, with 12 bases matching TRBD2. This CDR3 contains 16 residues. Germline CDR1 MGHRA, CDR2 YSYEKL. The V segment lost 1 base and the J segment 4 bases; nucleotides outside the gene matches: 5. Here the CDR3 DNA reads TGCGCCAGCAGCCAAGGGGGACTAGCGGGTCGATACGAGCAGTACTTC. Its protein product is CASSQGGLAGRYEQYF.

This clonotype was recorded at least ten times. This chain joins TRBV10-3 and TRBJ2-7; D is ambiguous. Trimming took 3 bases from V and 4 from J, leaving 7 bases between them. This CDR3 contains 12 residues. CDR1 and CDR2 (germline): ENHRY, SYGVKD. CDR3 in amino acids: CAISDIEYEQYF. The CDR3, as DNA: TGTGCCATCAGTGACATCGAGTACGAGCAGTACTTC.

The chain employs TRBV30 and TRBJ1-5; no clear D. The last part of the DNA fits TRBJ2-3 better; the J call may be wrong. Per germline, CDR1 GTSNPN and CDR2 SVGIG (reference sequence). The CDR3 totals 12 residues. The CDR3 region is CAWSVNIQPQYF. The DNA for the CDR3 is TGTGCCTGGAGTGTTAACATTCAGCCCCAGTATTTT.

The sample holds many counts of this clonotype. This chain joins TRBV3-1 and TRBJ1-5; D unclear. The germline V and J ends were trimmed by 0 bases and 6 bases, with 6 bases remaining between them. CDR3 length equals 13 residues. CDR1 is LGHDT, CDR2 YNNKEL, per germline (reference sequence). CDR3 sequence reads: CASSQDTIQPQHF. The CDR3, as DNA: TGTGCCAGCAGCCAAGACACCATTCAGCCCCAGCATTTT.

The V call is TRBV5-1, the J call TRBJ2-6; 10 bases match TRBD2. Germline CDR1 reads SGHRS; CDR2 reads YFSETQ. The V and J ends lost 0 bases and 0 bases, in that order; junction bases with no gene match: 9. The CDR3 runs 20 residues. The CDR3 loop reads CASSLGYGTSESSGANVLTF. Here the CDR3 DNA reads TGCGCCAGCAGCTTGGGGTACGGGACTAGCGAAAGCTCTGGGGCCAACGTCCTGACTTTC. The variable domain in full, with the rest retrieved from reference TRBV5-1 and TRBJ2-6, is KAGVTQTPRYLIKTRGQQVTLSCSPISGHRSVSWYQQTPGQGLQFLFEYFSETQRNKGNFPGRFSGRQFSNSRSEMNVSTLELGDSALYLCASSLGYGTSESSGANVLTFGAGSRLTVL.

The table lists this clonotype with a few counts. Sequence at one end of the junction differs from germline and may be a read error. The chain recombines TRBV29-1 with TRBJ1-1; no firm D call. Germline values: CDR1 SQVTM, CDR2 ANQGSEA. The CDR3 has 11 amino acids. CDR3 region: CSVAQNTEALF. CDR3 coding DNA: TGCAGCGTTGCCCAGAACACTGAAGCTCTCTTT.

In its sample, this clonotype was seen a few times. The V gene is TRBV4-2, the J gene TRBJ1-2; D is unresolved. Germline CDR1 and CDR2: LGHNA and YNFKEQ. CDR3 size: 17 residues. V lost 0 bases, J lost 0 bases, and 14 bases lay in between. In nucleotides, the CDR3 is TGTGCCAGCAGCCAAGATTGGGTGACAAGCACTAACTATGGCTACACCTTC. Protein sequence: CASSQDWVTSTNYGYTF.

The gene calls are TRBV5-1 and TRBJ2-5; 9 positions agree with TRBD1. Trimming removed 3 bases from V and 12 bases from J; junction bases left unmatched: 6. Germline V gives CDR1 SGHRS, CDR2 YFSETQ. The CDR3 consists of 12 residues. The CDR3 bases are TGCGCCAGCAGCTCCGGACAGGGGTGGGAGTACTTC. Its translation: CASSSGQGWEYF. Using reference TRBV5-1 and TRBJ2-5 for the parts outside the CDR3, the full variable domain is KAGVTQTPRYLIKTRGQQVTLSCSPISGHRSVSWYQQTPGQGLQFLFEYFSETQRNKGNFPGRFSGRQFSNSRSEMNVSTLELGDSALYLCASSSGQGWEYFGPGTRLLVL.

This clonotype was seen ten or more times. V gene TRBV30 combines with J gene TRBJ2-7; possible D gene TRBD2, 6 bases. This CDR3 has 13 amino acids. Germline values: CDR1 GTSNPN, CDR2 SVGIG (reference sequence). With 3 bases removed from V and 2 bases from J, the gap between germline ends came to 11 bases. The CDR3 bases are TGTGCCTGGAGGGGGGGTGGACCCTACGAGCAGTACTTC. It specifies CAWRGGGPYEQYF.

The rearrangement links TRBV3-1 to TRBJ2-1; 11 nucleotides match TRBD2. The CDR3 totals 16 residues. The J segment lost 2 bases and the V segment lost 0 bases, leaving 0 bases of the junction unmatched. Germline loops: CDR1 LGHDT, CDR2 YNNKEL (reference sequence). The CDR3 sequence is CASSQETSGAYNEQFF. In DNA form, the CDR3 reads TGTGCCAGCAGCCAAGAGACTAGCGGGGCCTACAATGAGCAGTTCTTC.

To note about this clonotype: This clone may be a read error of a much larger clone one base away. This sequence joins TRBV10-3 and TRBJ2-3, with TRBD1 matching 9 bases. The V gene end was trimmed by 6 bases and the J gene end by 4 bases; junction bases not matched to a gene: 5. This CDR3 comprises 14 residues. Germline values: CDR1 ENHRY, CDR2 SYGVKD. CDR3 DNA: TGTGCCATCAGGAGACAGGGGGTGGCAGATACGCAGTATTTT. This encodes CAIRRQGVADTQYF.

At least ten counts were recorded for this clonotype. The V gene is TRBV3-1, the J gene TRBJ2-7, with D perhaps TRBD1 (6 bases). Trimming took off 0 bases at V and 0 bases at J, with 9 bases between the two ends. The CDR3 covers 15 residues. Germline CDR1 LGHDT, CDR2 YNNKEL (reference sequence). The CDR3 here is CASSQDRTASYEQYF. The CDR3, as DNA: TGTGCCAGCAGCCAAGATAGGACAGCCTCCTACGAGCAGTACTTC.

The chain couples TRBV29-1 to TRBJ2-3; 8 nucleotides align to TRBD2. The CDR3 extends over 16 amino acids. V shed 1 base and J 1 base; nucleotides not matched to a gene: 7. CDR1 SQVTM and CDR2 ANQGSEA come from the germline V gene. Here the CDR3 reads CSVEGGSGIGTDTQYF. In DNA form, the CDR3 reads TGCAGCGTTGAAGGAGGTAGCGGGATAGGCACAGATACGCAGTATTTT.

This clonotype was counted many times. The chain has TRBV6-1 and TRBJ2-3; 7 nucleotides agree with TRBD1. The V and J ends lost 5 bases and 6 bases, in that order; junction bases with no gene match: 8. CDR1 and CDR2 (germline): MNHNS, SASEGT. The CDR3 loop spans 14 amino acids. The CDR3, as DNA: TGTGCCAGCAGTTTTTCCACAGGGGCGGATACGCAGTATTTT. Protein product: CASSFSTGADTQYF.